A single sample gave rise to the 5 T cell receptor beta chains below, sequenced in a study of blood T cell repertoires in COVID-19. The repertoire was sequenced with immunoSEQ multiplex PCR; TCRdb's copy has only in-frame clones and lacks some. Of approximately 360,000 clones in the sample, around four fifths were seen once. The sample comprised PBMCs or T cells enriched from blood (not recorded which). These receptors were obtained from a woman between 45 and 60 years old who had recovered from COVID-19.

This chain joins TRBV6-2 or TRBV6-3 and TRBJ2-1; TRBD1 matches at 9 bases. After removal of 5 bases from V and 6 bases from J, the junction contained 11 bases not matched to a gene. Germline loops: CDR1 MNHEY, CDR2 SVGEGT. The CDR3 has 16 residues. The CDR3 nucleotides are TGTGCCAGCAGTAAGCCGCGGGACAGGGTAACCAATGAGCAGTTCTTC. This codes for CASSKPRDRVTNEQFF.

This clone occurred a few times. This rearrangement joins TRBV28 to TRBJ1-1, with a weak D call TRBD1 (5 bases). The V and J ends lost 3 bases and 2 bases respectively, with 13 bases between them. From germline, CDR1 is MDHEN and CDR2 SYDVKM. This CDR3 has 15 amino acids. CDR3 residues: CASSFSLGGNTEAFF. The CDR3 DNA sequence: TGTGCCAGCAGTTTTAGTCTGGGGGGAAACACTGAAGCTTTCTTT.

The V and J genes are TRBV7-9 and TRBJ1-2, with D maybe TRBD1 (6 bases). The CDR3 contains 13 residues. Trimming pared 3 bases from V and 8 bases from J, leaving 13 bases between. The germline CDR1 and CDR2 sequences are SEHNR and FQNEAQ (reference sequence). The CDR3: CASSLGGGTGYTF. CDR3 nucleotide sequence: TGTGCCAGCAGCTTGGGGGGAGGGACAGGCTACACCTTC.

The chain joins TRBV5-1 to TRBJ2-1; the match to TRBD2 covers 8 bases. Germline V CDR1 and CDR2: SGHRS, YFSETQ. The V gene end was trimmed by 0 bases and the J gene end by 3 bases; junction bases not matched to a gene: 2. This CDR3 has 15 residues. CDR3 nucleotides: TGCGCCAGCAGCTTGGCGGGGGGGCACTACAATGAGCAGTTCTTC. This sequence encodes CASSLAGGHYNEQFF.

The chain is built from TRBV30 and TRBJ1-1; D not certain. CDR1 and CDR2 from the germline V gene are GTSNPN and SVGIG (reference sequence). The V end lost 8 bases, the J end lost 5 bases, and 18 bases lay between the germline ends. This CDR3 has 13 residues. Here the CDR3 DNA reads TGTGCCCTAATAAGGCAGGCGGGGACTGAAGCTTTCTTT. The encoded protein is CALIRQAGTEAFF.